These 10 T cell receptor beta chains were sequenced from one sample in a study of T cell responses to AZD1222 COVID-19 vaccine. Method: immunoSEQ multiplex PCR; TCRdb's copy keeps in-frame clones and lacks some. The table has some 110,000 clones, about 91% seen once. The sequencing used peripheral blood, collected on day 0 of AZD1222 vaccination. The source of these receptors is an adult in good health.

This rearrangement joins TRBV6-5 to TRBJ2-1; 10 bases match TRBD2. Germline CDR1 and CDR2: MNHEY and SVGAGI. V was clipped by 8 bases and J by 2 bases; unmatched bases: 6. The CDR3 has 15 residues. The CDR3 is CASHFLAGAYNEQFF. DNA of the CDR3: TGTGCCAGCCATTTCCTAGCGGGGGCCTACAATGAGCAGTTCTTC.

The J gene is TRBJ1-5, the V gene TRBV6-5; D ambiguous. Per the germline V gene, CDR1 is MNHEY and CDR2 is SVGAGI. The CDR3 has 14 amino acids. V shed 6 bases and J shed 0 bases, with 9 bases lying between them. CDR3 nucleotide sequence: TGTGCCAGCAGCGATCAGATTAGCAATCAGCCCCAGCATTTT. It codes for CASSDQISNQPQHF.

The chain uses TRBV30 and TRBJ1-1, with a possible D match to TRBD1 (5 bases). This CDR3 comprises 13 residues. Germline lookup yields CDR1 GTSNPN and CDR2 SVGIG (reference sequence). The germline V and J ends were trimmed by 4 bases and 5 bases, with 14 bases remaining between them. The DNA of the CDR3 is TGTGCCTGGAATAAGGGGCTCGGGACTGAAGCTTTCTTT. Translated: CAWNKGLGTEAFF.

The chain recombines TRBV2 with TRBJ1-5; tentative D call: TRBD1 (5 bases). The CDR3 is 13 residues long. The germline V and J ends were trimmed by 5 bases and 3 bases, with 8 bases remaining between them. The germline V gene encodes CDR1 SNHLY and CDR2 FYNNEI. Here the CDR3 DNA reads TGTGCCAGCAGTCCGGGACCCAATCAGCCCCAGCATTTT. Translation gives CASSPGPNQPQHF.

This rearrangement joins TRBV20-1 to TRBJ1-1; tentative D call: TRBD1 (6 bases). Per germline, CDR1 DFQATT and CDR2 SNEGSKA (reference sequence). This CDR3 spans 14 amino acids. V was clipped by 3 bases and J by 4 bases, with 15 bases between them. The CDR3 region has the DNA TGCAGTGCTAGTATGGACAGTAGTAGCACTGAAGCTTTCTTT. It yields the protein CSASMDSSSTEAFF.

The rearrangement uses TRBV5-1 and TRBJ2-1; 8 nucleotides align to TRBD2. V lost 5 bases and J lost 2; bases outside the gene matches: 9. CDR3 length: 16 amino acids. The germline V gene encodes CDR1 SGHRS and CDR2 YFSETQ. In nucleotides, the CDR3 is TGCGCCAGCAGAACCGGGACTAGTGCTACCTACAATGAGCAGTTCTTC. Encoded protein: CASRTGTSATYNEQFF.

The gene calls are TRBV7-9 and TRBJ2-1; 10 bases line up with TRBD2. The CDR3 runs to 15 residues. Germline loops: CDR1 SEHNR, CDR2 FQNEAQ (reference sequence). V lost 6 bases to trimming and J lost 6 bases; unmatched junction nucleotides: 8. In DNA, the CDR3 is TGTGCCAGCAGTCCTCTAGCGGGGGCCCCCAATGAGCAGTTCTTC. It is translated as CASSPLAGAPNEQFF.

This clone has only one observation. The J gene is TRBJ1-2, the V gene TRBV12-5; no reliable D call. The CDR3 runs 13 residues. V was trimmed by 6 bases and J by 4 bases, leaving 12 bases between them. Germline CDR1 is LGHNT and CDR2 is FRNRAP. CDR3 sequence reads: CASGIQSFYGYTF. In DNA, the CDR3 is TGTGCTAGTGGCATCCAGAGCTTCTATGGCTACACCTTC.

V gene TRBV6-2 or TRBV6-3 combines with J gene TRBJ2-7; 9 bases are shared with TRBD2. Germline CDR1 is MNHEY and CDR2 is SVGEGT. The V segment lost 6 bases and the J segment 7 bases; nucleotides outside the gene matches: 7. This CDR3 is 13 amino acids long. For the CDR3, the DNA is TGTGCCAGCAGCCCAGCGGGAGGCCTTGAGCAGTACGTC. Amino acid sequence: CASSPAGGLEQYV.

This CDR3 reads CASSLRPGGRYEQYV. The CDR3 DNA follows: TGTGCCAGCAGCTTAAGACCAGGGGGTCGGTACGAGCAGTACGTC. This rearrangement joins TRBV7-2 to TRBJ2-7, with 7 bases matching TRBD1. Trimming took 2 bases from V and 4 from J; bases not matched to a gene: 8. Germline CDR1 reads SGHTA; CDR2 reads FQGNSA. This CDR3 is 15 amino acids long.